This T cell receptor (beta chain) originates from a study of molecular identifiers for immune sequencing clone quantification listed by TCRdb under 2018. The study in broad terms: For a replicate experiment, RNA from roughly 21,000 or 96,000 naive CD8 T cells was divided into five aliquots, of which four were sequenced. The study was a methods study using CD8 T cells to benchmark molecular-identifier clustering-based TCR repertoire sequencing (MIDCIRS) and TCR RNA copy counting.

This clonotype has more than one count but fewer than ten. The antigen it recognizes is unknown. No much larger clone is present one base from it, and per-base qualities are unavailable. General findings and caveats noted by the study authors: Spiked-in Jurkat TCR RNA (roughly 10 copies' worth), which is not part of the donor repertoire, was contained in the naive libraries. When barcode sub-clustering was omitted, TCR diversity was inflated by chimeric consensus sequences, with chimeras reaching as high as 47%. Spiked-in Jurkat TCR RNA equal to a single cell's worth was reported to be detectable even within one million naive CD8 T cells. Highly expanded clone sizes could be underestimated because identical TCR molecules may share a barcode. Modeling indicated approximately 3.1 TCR RNA copies recovered per cell, compared with about 9.7 by digital PCR, which implies a capture efficiency of around 30%. In CMV-specific effector cells, clones with more than 20 RNA copies contained over 97% of molecules, whereas in naive cells such clones contained under 1% of molecules.

Receptors were amplified or captured by PCR. Sequenced on an Illumina HiSeq 4000. Preparation of bulk TCR libraries followed a previously described approach, with the TCR primers listed in Table S5. Purification of total RNA was performed with the Qiagen AllPrep DNA/RNA kit. Before analysis, reads from multiple sequencing runs of the same library were pooled. Concerning the study's data processing: Reads were retained only if an exact TCR constant sequence was present, and the retained reads were trimmed to 150 nt and grouped according to their 12-nt molecular barcodes. Within each barcode group, reads were sub-clustered at a 15% Levenshtein threshold, and quality-weighted consensus sequences were built per RNA molecule. Non-functional sequences were removed, as were lower-count sequences one edit away from another. Based on fitting two negative binomial distributions, any barcode sub-cluster with under 20% of the maximum read count was discarded. TCRdb trimmed the raw reads at Q25, called clones with MiXCR and kept productive beta chains. Rows are unified per CDR3 protein, each entry keeping the most common DNA and genes. TCRdb assigned the V and J calls; the authors' analysis was not used. Recorded for this sample are a few hundred thousand distinct CDR3 sequences; 20% to 25% of them occurred a single time. About 0.84% of the sample belongs to the ten largest clones.

Its CDR3 holds 18 amino acids, cysteine through phenylalanine. Only the CDR3 DNA stays, 54 bases, in frame from base 1. The germline V gene provides CDR1 MNHEY and CDR2 SVGEGT. Trimming takes 4 bases off V and 9 bases off J; junction bases not matched to a gene: 13. Libraries of naive CD8 T cells were generated from roughly 21,000 to 960,000 sorted cells, with 10%, 30% or 50% of the purified RNA used. Naive CD8 T cells were FACS-sorted as CD8+CD4-CCR7+CD45RA+ on a BD FACSAria II into RLT Plus buffer. To test detection sensitivity, Jurkat RNA equal to around 10 TCR copies was added to samples of about 20,000-1,000,000 naive CD8 T cells. Enrichment of CD8 T cells was performed with RosetteSep CD8+ T Cell Enrichment Cocktail and Ficoll-Paque, after which ACK red cell lysis was carried out.

This sequence uses TRBV6-2 or TRBV6-3 and TRBJ2-1, with TRBD2 matching 15 junction bases. Sequencing was done on a sample of naive CD8+ T cells from blood, with Jurkat cell RNA spiked in. The intended sense of this specimen's cell subset or site label: FACS-sorted CD8+CD4-CCR7+CD45RA+ naive T cells. The sequence derives from a human donor in good health. Some libraries in this study had Jurkat cell RNA spiked in. The DNA reads TGTGCCAGCAGTTCTAACAGGGCAGGGACTAGCGGGAGGCCTGAGCAGTTCTTC. Translated, it gives CASSSNRAGTSGRPEQFF.